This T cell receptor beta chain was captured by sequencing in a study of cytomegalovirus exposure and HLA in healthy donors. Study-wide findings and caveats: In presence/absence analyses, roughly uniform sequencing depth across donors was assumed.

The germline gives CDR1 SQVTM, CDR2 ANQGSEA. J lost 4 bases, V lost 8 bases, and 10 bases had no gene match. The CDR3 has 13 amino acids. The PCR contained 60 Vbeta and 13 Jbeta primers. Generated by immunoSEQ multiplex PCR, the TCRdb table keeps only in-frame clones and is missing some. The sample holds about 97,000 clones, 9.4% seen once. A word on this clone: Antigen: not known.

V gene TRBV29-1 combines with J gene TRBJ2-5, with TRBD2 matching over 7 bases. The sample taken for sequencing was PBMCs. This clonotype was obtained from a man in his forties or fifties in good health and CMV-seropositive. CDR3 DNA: TGCAGCACCGGGGAGGGTATCATAGAGACCCAGTACTTC. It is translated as CSTGEGIIETQYF.